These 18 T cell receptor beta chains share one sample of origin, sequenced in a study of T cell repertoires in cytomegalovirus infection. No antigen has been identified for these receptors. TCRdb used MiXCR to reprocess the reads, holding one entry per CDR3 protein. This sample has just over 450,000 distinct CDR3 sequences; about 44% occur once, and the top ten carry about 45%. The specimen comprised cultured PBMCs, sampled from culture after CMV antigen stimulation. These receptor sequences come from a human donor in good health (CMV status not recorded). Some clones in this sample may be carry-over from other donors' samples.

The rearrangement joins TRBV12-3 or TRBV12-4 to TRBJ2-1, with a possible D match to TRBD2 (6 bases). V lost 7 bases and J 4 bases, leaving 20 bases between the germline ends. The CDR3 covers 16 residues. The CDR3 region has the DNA TGTGCCAGCACCCCTGGGGGGACCACAATTTACAATGAGCAGTTCTTC. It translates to CASTPGGTTIYNEQFF.

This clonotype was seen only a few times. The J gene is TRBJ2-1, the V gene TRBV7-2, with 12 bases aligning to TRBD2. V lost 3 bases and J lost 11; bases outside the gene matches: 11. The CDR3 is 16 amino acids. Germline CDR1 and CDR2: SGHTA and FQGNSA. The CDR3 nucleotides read TGTGCCAGCAGCTTCGGACTAGCGGGGATTACAATGAAGCAGTTCTTC. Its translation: CASSFGLAGITMKQFF.

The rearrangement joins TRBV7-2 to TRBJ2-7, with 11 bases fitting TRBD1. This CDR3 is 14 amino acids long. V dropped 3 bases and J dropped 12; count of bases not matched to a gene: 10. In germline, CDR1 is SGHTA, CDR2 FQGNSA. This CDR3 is CASSFGTGGRFPYF. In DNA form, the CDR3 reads TGTGCCAGCAGCTTTGGGACAGGGGGGAGGTTTCCGTACTTC.

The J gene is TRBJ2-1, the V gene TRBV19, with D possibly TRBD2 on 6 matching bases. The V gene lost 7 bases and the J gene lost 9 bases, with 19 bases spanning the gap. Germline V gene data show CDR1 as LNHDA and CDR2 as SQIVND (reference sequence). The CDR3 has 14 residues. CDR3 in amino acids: CASIRDGVGGEQFF. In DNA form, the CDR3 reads TGTGCCAGTATTAGGGACGGGGTGGGGGGTGAGCAGTTCTTC.

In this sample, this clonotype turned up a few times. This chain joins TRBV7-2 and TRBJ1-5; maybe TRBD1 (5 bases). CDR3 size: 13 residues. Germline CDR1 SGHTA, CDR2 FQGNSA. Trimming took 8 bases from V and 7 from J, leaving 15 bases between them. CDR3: CASGDGVGQPQHF. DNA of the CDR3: TGTGCCAGCGGGGACGGGGTGGGGCAGCCCCAGCATTTT.

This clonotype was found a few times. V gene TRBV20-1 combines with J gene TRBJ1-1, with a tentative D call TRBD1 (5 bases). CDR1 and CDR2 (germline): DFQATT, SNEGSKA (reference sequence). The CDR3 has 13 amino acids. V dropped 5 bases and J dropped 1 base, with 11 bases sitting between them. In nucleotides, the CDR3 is TGCAGTGCTCGACTGGACACGAACACTGAAGCTTTCTTT. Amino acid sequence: CSARLDTNTEAFF.

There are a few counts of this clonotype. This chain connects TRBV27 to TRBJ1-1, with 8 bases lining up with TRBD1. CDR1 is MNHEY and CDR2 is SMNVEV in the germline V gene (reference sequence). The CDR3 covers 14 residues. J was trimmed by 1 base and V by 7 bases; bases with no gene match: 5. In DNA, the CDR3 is TGTGCCAGCAAACCTGGGACAGGGAACACTGAAGCTTTCTTT. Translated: CASKPGTGNTEAFF.

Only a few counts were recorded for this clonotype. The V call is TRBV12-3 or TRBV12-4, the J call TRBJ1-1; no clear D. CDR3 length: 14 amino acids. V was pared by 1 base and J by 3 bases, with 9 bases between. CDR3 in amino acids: CASSLGREYTEAFF. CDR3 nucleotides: TGTGCCAGCAGTTTAGGTAGGGAGTACACTGAAGCTTTCTTT.

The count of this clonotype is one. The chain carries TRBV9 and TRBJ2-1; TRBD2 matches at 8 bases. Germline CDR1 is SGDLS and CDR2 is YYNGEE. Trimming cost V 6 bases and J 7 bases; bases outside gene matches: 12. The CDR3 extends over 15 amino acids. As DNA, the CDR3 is TGTGCCAGCACCCCGGGACTAGGTTGGGGGAATGAGCAGTTCTTC. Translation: CASTPGLGWGNEQFF.

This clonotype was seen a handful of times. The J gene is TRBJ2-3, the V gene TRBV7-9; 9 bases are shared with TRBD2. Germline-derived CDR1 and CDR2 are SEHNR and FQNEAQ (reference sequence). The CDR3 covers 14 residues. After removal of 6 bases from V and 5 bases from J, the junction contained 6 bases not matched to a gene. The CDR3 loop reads CASSIAGVRDTQYF. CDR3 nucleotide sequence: TGTGCCAGCAGTATAGCGGGAGTCAGAGATACGCAGTATTTT.

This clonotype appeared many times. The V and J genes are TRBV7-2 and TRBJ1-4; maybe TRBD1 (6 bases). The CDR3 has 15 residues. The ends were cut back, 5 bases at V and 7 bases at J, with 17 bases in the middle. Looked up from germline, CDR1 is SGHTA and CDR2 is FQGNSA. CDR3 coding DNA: TGTGCCAGCAGCCCGAACGGGGGCATGGCTGAAAAACTGTTTTTT. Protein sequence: CASSPNGGMAEKLFF.

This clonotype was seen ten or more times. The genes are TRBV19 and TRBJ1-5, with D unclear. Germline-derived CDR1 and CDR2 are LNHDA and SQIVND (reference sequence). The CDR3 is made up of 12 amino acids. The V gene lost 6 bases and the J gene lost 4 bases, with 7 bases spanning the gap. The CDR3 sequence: CASRDGNQPQHF. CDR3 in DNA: TGTGCCAGTAGAGACGGTAATCAGCCCCAGCATTTT. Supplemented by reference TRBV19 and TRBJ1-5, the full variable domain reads DGGITQSPKYLFRKEGQNVTLSCEQNLNHDAMYWYRQDPGQGLRLIYYSQIVNDFQKGDIAEGYSVSREKKESFPLTVTSAQKNPTAFYLCASRDGNQPQHFGDGTRLSIL.

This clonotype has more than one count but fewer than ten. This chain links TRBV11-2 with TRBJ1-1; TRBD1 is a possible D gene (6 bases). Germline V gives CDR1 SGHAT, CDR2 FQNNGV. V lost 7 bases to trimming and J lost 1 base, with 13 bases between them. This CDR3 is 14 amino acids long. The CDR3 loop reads CASTQGQGNTEAFF. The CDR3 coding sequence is TGTGCCAGCACCCAGGGGCAGGGGAACACTGAAGCTTTCTTT. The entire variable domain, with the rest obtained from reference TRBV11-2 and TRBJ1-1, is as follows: EAGVAQSPRYKIIEKRQSVAFWCNPISGHATLYWYQQILGQGPKLLIQFQNNGVVDDSQLPKDRFSAERLKGVDSTLKIQPAKLEDSAVYLCASTQGQGNTEAFFGQGTRLTVV.

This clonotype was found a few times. In nucleotides, the CDR3 is TGTGCCAGCAGCCCCACGGGGGGATCAAATTCACCCCTCCACTTT. This encodes CASSPTGGSNSPLHF. The chain has TRBV7-6 and TRBJ1-6; possibly TRBD1 for D (5 bases). The CDR3 is made up of 15 amino acids. CDR1 is SGHVS, CDR2 FNYEAQ, per germline. With 5 bases removed from V and 7 bases from J, the gap between germline ends came to 15 bases.

Here the CDR3 DNA reads TGTGCCAGCTCAACGGGACTAGTGGGCAATGAGCAGTTCTTC. Its translation is CASSTGLVGNEQFF. The chain employs TRBV18 and TRBJ2-1; 8 bases are a match to TRBD2. The CDR3 is made up of 14 amino acids. From germline, CDR1 is KGHSH and CDR2 LQKENI. J was trimmed by 6 bases and V by 5 bases; bases with no gene match: 6.

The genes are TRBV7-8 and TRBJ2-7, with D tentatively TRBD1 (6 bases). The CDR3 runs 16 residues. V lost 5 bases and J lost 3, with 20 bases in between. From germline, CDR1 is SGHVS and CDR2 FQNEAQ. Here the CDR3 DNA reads TGTGCCAGCAGCGTCACTCCGGTGGGGACATTCTACGAGCAGTACTTC. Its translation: CASSVTPVGTFYEQYF.

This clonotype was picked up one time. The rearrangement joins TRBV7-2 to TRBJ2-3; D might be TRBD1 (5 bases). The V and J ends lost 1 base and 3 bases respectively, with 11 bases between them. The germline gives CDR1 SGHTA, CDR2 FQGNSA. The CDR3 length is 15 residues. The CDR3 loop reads CASSLEGASTDTQYF. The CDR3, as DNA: TGTGCCAGCAGCTTAGAAGGGGCGAGTACAGATACGCAGTATTTT.

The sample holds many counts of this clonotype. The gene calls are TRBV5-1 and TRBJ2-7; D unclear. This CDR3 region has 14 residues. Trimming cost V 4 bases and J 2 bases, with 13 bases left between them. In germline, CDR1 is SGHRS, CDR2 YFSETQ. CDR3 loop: CASSNPPTPYEQYF. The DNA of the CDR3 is TGCGCCAGCAGCAACCCTCCAACTCCCTACGAGCAGTACTTC.